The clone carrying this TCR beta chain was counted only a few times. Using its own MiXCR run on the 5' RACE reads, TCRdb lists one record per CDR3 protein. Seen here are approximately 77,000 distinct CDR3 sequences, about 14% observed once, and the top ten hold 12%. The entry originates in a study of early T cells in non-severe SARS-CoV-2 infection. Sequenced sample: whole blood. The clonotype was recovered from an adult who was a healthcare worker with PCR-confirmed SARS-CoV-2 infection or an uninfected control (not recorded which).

CDR3 residues: CASSGLVTDTQYF. CDR3 bases: TGTGCCAGCAGTGGACTAGTCACAGATACGCAGTATTTT. The chain recombines TRBV28 with TRBJ2-3, with 7 bases fitting TRBD2. CDR1 is MDHEN and CDR2 is SYDVKM in the germline V gene. CDR3 length: 13 amino acids. Trimming at V came to 5 bases and at J to 2 bases, leaving 1 base not matched to a gene.